This passage covers 23 T cell receptor beta chains from one sample sequenced in a study of technical replicates of blood from a handful of donors. Data came from immunoSEQ multiplex PCR; TCRdb stores just in-frame clones and leaves some out. The sample carries some 13,000 clones, more than 85% recorded once. Sequencing was performed on PBMCs. The origin of the receptors is a human donor in good health.

The rearrangement joins TRBV5-5 to TRBJ1-2, with TRBD1 identical over 7 bases. The CDR3 is made up of 13 amino acids. V was pared by 3 bases and J by 8 bases, with 7 bases of the junction left unmatched. Germline lookup yields CDR1 SGHKS and CDR2 YYEKEE (reference sequence). The CDR3 DNA sequence: TGTGCCAGCAGCTCAGGCCAGGGGGGAGGCTACACCTTC. Translation gives CASSSGQGGGYTF.

This chain uses TRBV7-2 with TRBJ2-7, with 7 bases lining up with TRBD1. The CDR3 runs 13 residues. The germline V gene has CDR1 SGHTA and CDR2 FQGNSA. After removal of 4 bases from V and 5 bases from J, the junction contained 5 bases not matched to a gene. The CDR3 bases are TGTGCCAGCAGCTCAAAGACAGGGAACGAGCAGTACTTC. It specifies CASSSKTGNEQYF. The complete variable domain, with remaining parts taken from reference TRBV7-2 and TRBJ2-7, reads GAGVSQSPSNKVTEKGKDVELRCDPISGHTALYWYRQSLGQGLEFLIYFQGNSAPDKSGLPSDRFSAERTGGSVSTLTIQRTQQEDSAVYLCASSSKTGNEQYFGPGTRLTVT.

The chain combines TRBV6-1 with TRBJ2-3; 11 nucleotides line up with TRBD2. V lost 4 bases, J lost 4 bases, and 7 bases stayed unmatched. The CDR3 runs 16 residues. The germline V gene encodes CDR1 MNHNS and CDR2 SASEGT. The CDR3 sequence: CASSATFSGRADTQYF. CDR3 coding DNA: TGTGCCAGCAGTGCCACCTTTAGCGGGAGGGCAGATACGCAGTATTTT.

The chain carries TRBV4-1 and TRBJ1-5; D uncertain. The CDR3 runs 15 residues. The germline V gene encodes CDR1 MGHRA and CDR2 YSYEKL. Between the trimmed V and J ends, which lost 0 bases and 4 bases, there was a span of 10 bases. CDR3 protein: CASSQDHAVNQPQHF. In DNA, the CDR3 is TGCGCCAGCAGCCAAGATCATGCGGTGAATCAGCCCCAGCATTTT.

This clone appeared once. This chain joins TRBV7-8 and TRBJ1-1; a possible D gene is TRBD1 (5 bases). The CDR3 runs 17 residues. The V gene's germline CDR1 is SGHVS and CDR2 FQNEAQ. Trimming pared 5 bases from V and 1 base from J, leaving 20 bases between. Written as DNA, the CDR3 is TGTGCCAGCAGCAAAGGGGTGGTGGCGGGGCGGAACACTGAAGCTTTCTTT. Residues: CASSKGVVAGRNTEAFF.

The rearrangement uses TRBV7-9 and TRBJ2-7; perhaps TRBD1 as D (6 bases). The V gene lost 7 bases and the J gene lost 2 bases, with 12 bases spanning the gap. The CDR3 length is 13 residues. Per the germline V gene, CDR1 is SEHNR and CDR2 is FQNEAQ (reference sequence). In DNA form, the CDR3 reads TGTGCCAGCACCCCCGGACAGACCTACGAGCAGTACTTC. Residues: CASTPGQTYEQYF.

This chain links TRBV18 with TRBJ1-1; D gene ambiguous. CDR1 is KGHSH, CDR2 LQKENI, per germline. This CDR3 contains 14 residues. V shed 1 base and J shed 1 base, with 7 bases lying between them. The CDR3 sequence: CASSPRQENTEAFF. For the CDR3, the DNA is TGTGCCAGCTCACCACGTCAGGAGAACACTGAAGCTTTCTTT.

The chain has TRBV19 and TRBJ2-7; TRBD2 might be the D (6 bases). Germline assignment: CDR1 LNHDA and CDR2 SQIVND (reference sequence). V lost 4 bases and J lost 4, with 20 bases in between. The length of the CDR3 is 16 residues. The CDR3 region is CASSTIRDSGRYEQYF. The CDR3 DNA sequence: TGTGCCAGTAGTACAATCCGGGACTCAGGTCGATACGAGCAGTACTTC.

The chain combines TRBV30 with TRBJ1-3; D gene unclear. Germline CDR1 GTSNPN, CDR2 SVGIG (reference sequence). V was pared by 2 bases and J by 3 bases, with 8 bases between. The CDR3 sequence is 13 residues long. This CDR3 reads CAWSRGSGNTIYF. CDR3 bases: TGTGCCTGGAGTCGAGGGAGTGGAAACACCATATATTTT.

This clone was seen a single time. The V and J genes are TRBV19 and TRBJ2-3, with TRBD2 matching over 13 bases. The CDR3 consists of 17 residues. Unmatched junction bases numbered 7, after V lost 4 bases and J lost 3 bases. Germline V gives CDR1 LNHDA, CDR2 SQIVND (reference sequence). CDR3 amino acids: CASSRGTSGIGTDTQYF. The CDR3 DNA reads as TGTGCCAGTAGTAGGGGGACTAGCGGGATTGGAACAGATACGCAGTATTTT.

This sequence joins TRBV15 and TRBJ2-5, with D possibly being TRBD1 (6 bases). There are 15 residues in the CDR3. V was cut by 0 bases and J by 2 bases, with 10 bases left in between. Germline loops: CDR1 LNHNV, CDR2 YYDKDF (reference sequence). CDR3 loop: CATSRDRGQQETQYF. In DNA, the CDR3 is TGTGCCACCAGCAGAGATAGAGGACAGCAAGAGACCCAGTACTTC.

The chain employs TRBV21-1 and TRBJ2-7; the table gives TRBD1 as D, unverified against the DNA. TRBV21-1 is shown as a pseudogene. The CDR3 contains 15 residues. CDR3 in DNA: TGTGCCAGCAGCAAATCAAGACAGGCTGCCTACGAGCAGTACTTC. Residues: CASSKSRQAAYEQYF.

The genes are TRBV21-1 and TRBJ2-5; no check of the table's D call, TRBD1, against the DNA was made. TRBV21-1 is classified as a pseudogene. This CDR3 has 17 residues. DNA for the CDR3: TGTGCCAGCAGCAAAGATCGACAGGGGAGGAAATGGGAGACCCAGTACTTC. Encoded protein: CASSKDRQGRKWETQYF.

V and J are TRBV9 and TRBJ2-3; a possible D gene is TRBD1 (5 bases). V lost 2 bases, J lost 1 base, and 11 bases lay in between. The CDR3 is 15 residues long. CDR1 is SGDLS, CDR2 YYNGEE, per germline. DNA of the CDR3: TGTGCCAGCAGCGTCACAGGTAGTGGCACAGATACGCAGTATTTT. Translation: CASSVTGSGTDTQYF.

V usage is TRBV6-5 and J usage is TRBJ2-3; no reliable D call. CDR1 is MNHEY, CDR2 SVGAGI, per germline. Trimming pared 0 bases from V and 4 bases from J, leaving 14 bases between. The length of the CDR3 is 16 residues. CDR3 DNA: TGTGCCAGCAGTTACTCTCAGGTCACCCTGGCAGATACGCAGTATTTT. Translating gives CASSYSQVTLADTQYF.

CDR3 sequence reads: CASSGRAGNYNEQFF. The CDR3 DNA sequence: TGCGCCAGCAGCGGACGAGCAGGGAACTACAATGAGCAGTTCTTC. The rearrangement joins TRBV5-1 to TRBJ2-1, with a weak D call TRBD1 (5 bases). The germline V gene has CDR1 SGHRS and CDR2 YFSETQ. The V end was cut by 4 bases, the J end by 3 bases, with 14 bases between. This CDR3 region has 15 residues.

This chain links TRBV7-2 with TRBJ2-3; D might be TRBD2 (6 bases). The CDR3 runs to 12 residues. V lost 4 bases to trimming and J lost 13 bases, with 15 bases between them. The V gene's germline CDR1 is SGHTA and CDR2 FQGNSA. CDR3 sequence: CASSYQLTRKYF. DNA for the CDR3: TGTGCCAGCAGCTACCAGTTGACTAGGAAGTATTTT.

The rearrangement uses TRBV19 and TRBJ1-5, with D hard to call. CDR1 and CDR2 (germline): LNHDA, SQIVND (reference sequence). The CDR3 runs to 21 residues. V gave up 6 bases and J gave up 0 bases, with 30 bases separating them. The CDR3 nucleotides are TGTGCCAGTAGCCCTCCCGGCCAGACCCCTAGAGCGATGTATAGCAATCAGCCCCAGCATTTT. Translating it yields CASSPPGQTPRAMYSNQPQHF. Variable domain in full (rest from reference TRBV19 and TRBJ1-5): DGGITQSPKYLFRKEGQNVTLSCEQNLNHDAMYWYRQDPGQGLRLIYYSQIVNDFQKGDIAEGYSVSREKKESFPLTVTSAQKNPTAFYLCASSPPGQTPRAMYSNQPQHFGDGTRLSIL.

The V gene is TRBV7-9, the J gene TRBJ1-2; 8 positions match TRBD1. This CDR3 is 18 amino acids long. Per germline, CDR1 SEHNR and CDR2 FQNEAQ (reference sequence). With 5 bases clipped from V and 4 bases from J, the junction kept 18 bases outside the gene matches. CDR3 bases: TGTGCCAGCAGCCCACGTCCCGGGACAGGAACCGGGAGCTATGGCTACACCTTC. This codes for CASSPRPGTGTGSYGYTF.

The J gene is TRBJ2-1, the V gene TRBV28; 7 bases match TRBD1. The CDR3 runs to 15 residues. The V and J ends lost 5 bases and 4 bases, in that order; junction bases with no gene match: 8. CDR1 is MDHEN, CDR2 SYDVKM, per germline. CDR3 loop: CASSPPGQIYNEQFF. CDR3 DNA sequence: TGTGCCAGCAGTCCTCCGGGACAGATATACAATGAGCAGTTCTTC.

This clone was recorded once. The rearrangement links TRBV27 to TRBJ2-2, with a weak D call TRBD2 (6 bases). Trimming took off 10 bases at V and 3 bases at J, with 30 bases between the two ends. Germline CDR1 is MNHEY and CDR2 is SMNVEV (reference sequence). The CDR3 runs 19 residues. CDR3: CATKDGSWVGGKDTGELFF. The CDR3 DNA reads as TGTGCCACTAAGGATGGCAGCTGGGTGGGGGGAAAGGACACCGGGGAGCTGTTTTTT.

The chain is built from TRBV5-4 and TRBJ2-3; D is uncertain. The germline V and J ends were trimmed by 0 bases and 0 bases, with 8 bases remaining between them. The CDR3 totals 15 residues. CDR1 is SGHNT and CDR2 is YYREEE in the germline V gene (reference sequence). CDR3 in amino acids: CASSLDSESTDTQYF. The CDR3 nucleotides read TGTGCCAGCAGCTTGGACTCTGAGAGCACAGATACGCAGTATTTT.

The CDR3 DNA reads TGTGCCAGCAGTCCATTAGGGACTGGGATCTACGAGCAGTACTTC. This codes for CASSPLGTGIYEQYF. V gene TRBV28 combines with J gene TRBJ2-7; a weak D match, TRBD2 (6 bases). Trimming stripped 5 bases from V and 3 bases from J, with 17 bases between. Germline V gene data show CDR1 as MDHEN and CDR2 as SYDVKM. CDR3 length: 15 amino acids.